This T cell receptor (beta chain) was sequenced for a study of blood T cell repertoires in COVID-19. Looking at the study overall: The United States, Italy and Spain supplied acute and convalescent COVID-19 samples. Sources were T cells, B-cell-depleted T cells, or PBMCs; the material itself was cDNA or gDNA.

Losses at the gene ends were 2 bases for V and 6 bases for J; bases not matched to a gene: 4. Germline V lookup: CDR1 ENHRY, CDR2 SYGVKD. This CDR3 spans 15 amino acids. The Seattle patients joined while their infection was active and were tracked longitudinally afterward. In the authors' methods: Amplified reference gene primers provided the basis for estimating nucleated cell counts. Assay: immunoSEQ multiplex PCR; the TCRdb copy retains only in-frame clones and omits some. That table furnishes V, J and clone size, whereas the DNA furnished D and trimming. The sample includes 200,000 to 300,000 clones, 80% to 95% of them seen just once.

The chain is built from TRBV10-3 and TRBJ1-2; 12 positions agree with TRBD1. The clonotype was recovered from a man aged 25-45 years with COVID-19, enrolled during active disease. What was sequenced was peripheral blood. CDR3 loop: CAISERGQGADGYTF. Written as DNA, the CDR3 is TGTGCCATCAGTGAGAGGGGACAGGGGGCGGATGGCTACACCTTC.